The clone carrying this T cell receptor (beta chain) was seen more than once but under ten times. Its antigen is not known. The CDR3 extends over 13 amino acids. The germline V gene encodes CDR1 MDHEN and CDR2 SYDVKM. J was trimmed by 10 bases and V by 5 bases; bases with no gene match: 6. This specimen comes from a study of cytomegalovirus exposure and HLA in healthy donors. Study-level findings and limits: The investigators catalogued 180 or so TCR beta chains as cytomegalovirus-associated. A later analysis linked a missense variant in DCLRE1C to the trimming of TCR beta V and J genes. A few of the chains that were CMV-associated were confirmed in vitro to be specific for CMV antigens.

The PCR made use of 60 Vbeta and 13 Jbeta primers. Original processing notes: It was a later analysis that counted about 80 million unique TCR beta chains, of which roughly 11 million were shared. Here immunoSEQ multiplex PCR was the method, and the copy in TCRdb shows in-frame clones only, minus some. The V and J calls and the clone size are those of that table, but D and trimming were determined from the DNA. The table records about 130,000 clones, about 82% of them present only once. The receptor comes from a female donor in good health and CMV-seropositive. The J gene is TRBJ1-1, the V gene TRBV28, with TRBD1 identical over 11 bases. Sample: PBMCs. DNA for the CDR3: TGTGCCAGCAGTCCCGGGACAGGGGGTTTAGCTTTCTTT. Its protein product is CASSPGTGGLAFF. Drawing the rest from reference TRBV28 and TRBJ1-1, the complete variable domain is DVKVTQSSRYLVKRTGEKVFLECVQDMDHENMFWYRQDPGLGLRLIYFSYDVKMKEKGDIPEGYSVSREKKERFSLILESASTNQTSMYLCASSPGTGGLAFFGQGTRLTVV.